This is a list of T cell receptor beta chains from one sample in a study of T-cell reconstitution after alpha-beta-depleted transplantation in children. TCRdb independently ran MiXCR on the PCR reads; one entry per CDR3 protein. The repertoire holds 580,000 or so distinct CDR3 sequences, 20% to 25% seen once, with about 14% in the top ten. The material was PBMCs, mostly from graft donor cells, obtained 360 days after TCRalphabeta/CD19-depleted stem cell transplant. All receptors come from a boy in the first two years of life who had a stem cell transplant for acute myeloid leukemia, so the T cells may come from the graft donor. The CDR3 runs from the conserved cysteine through the conserved F or W. The D gene is left open where the match is weak. Size tells how often a clone was seen (once, few, many) or the class of an expanded clone, and some rows leave it out.

len: 15
j_gene: TRBJ2-3
v_gene: TRBV6-1
d_gene: TRBD2
abundance: .
CDR3aa: CASRETSGAVYTQYF
CDR3nt: TGTGCCAGCAGGGAAACTAGCGGGGCGGTATATACGCAGTATTTT

len: 15
j_gene: TRBJ2-3
v_gene: TRBV6-5
d_gene: .
abundance: .
CDR3aa: CASSLGRGLADTQYF
CDR3nt: TGTGCCAGCAGTTTGGGCAGGGGACTGGCAGATACGCAGTATTTT

len: 14
j_gene: TRBJ1-1
v_gene: TRBV5-1
d_gene: .
abundance: .
CDR3aa: CASRQESEWTEAFF
CDR3nt: TGCGCCAGCAGGCAAGAAAGTGAGTGGACTGAAGCTTTCTTT

len: 14
j_gene: TRBJ2-7
v_gene: TRBV5-1
d_gene: TRBD1
abundance: .
CDR3aa: CASSPMTGRYEQYF
CDR3nt: TGCGCCAGCAGCCCTATGACAGGGAGATACGAGCAGTACTTC

len: 15
j_gene: TRBJ2-7
v_gene: TRBV11-3
d_gene: .
abundance: .
CDR3aa: CASSQETTRPYEQYF
CDR3nt: TGTGCCAGCAGCCAAGAAACGACTCGCCCCTACGAGCAGTACTTC

len: 16
j_gene: TRBJ2-3
v_gene: TRBV29-1
d_gene: TRBD1
abundance: few
CDR3aa: CSHARRGGQGSDTQYF
CDR3nt: TGCAGCCACGCCCGACGGGGTGGACAGGGGTCAGATACGCAGTATTTT

len: 12
j_gene: TRBJ2-4
v_gene: TRBV28
d_gene: .
abundance: few
CDR3aa: CASSFGANIQYF
CDR3nt: TGTGCCAGCAGTTTTGGGGCAAACATTCAGTACTTC

len: 13
j_gene: TRBJ1-1
v_gene: TRBV5-1
d_gene: TRBD1
abundance: once
CDR3aa: CASSWDRRTEAFF
CDR3nt: TGCGCCAGCAGCTGGGACAGACGGACTGAAGCTTTCTTT

len: 14
j_gene: TRBJ1-4
v_gene: TRBV7-2
d_gene: TRBD1
abundance: few
CDR3aa: CASSWDRGKEKLFF
CDR3nt: TGTGCCAGCAGCTGGGACAGGGGGAAAGAAAAACTGTTTTTT

len: 16
j_gene: TRBJ2-7
v_gene: TRBV12-3/TRBV12-4
d_gene: TRBD2
abundance: few
CDR3aa: CASSLGGAGGFYEQYF
CDR3nt: TGTGCCAGCAGTTTAGGGGGAGCGGGGGGGTTCTACGAGCAGTACTTC

len: 16
j_gene: TRBJ1-1
v_gene: TRBV20-1
d_gene: .
abundance: few
CDR3aa: CSARERGTPLNTEAFF
CDR3nt: TGCAGTGCTAGGGAAAGGGGGACACCCTTGAACACTGAAGCTTTCTTT

len: 16
j_gene: TRBJ2-1
v_gene: TRBV5-1
d_gene: .
abundance: .
CDR3aa: CASSLTAGALYNEQFF
CDR3nt: TGCGCCAGCAGCTTGACGGCGGGGGCACTCTACAATGAGCAGTTCTTC

len: 16
j_gene: TRBJ2-5
v_gene: TRBV20-1
d_gene: .
abundance: .
CDR3aa: CSARVSSADIQETQYF
CDR3nt: TGCAGTGCTAGAGTTTCTTCGGCTGATATCCAAGAGACCCAGTACTTC

len: 15
j_gene: TRBJ2-1
v_gene: TRBV6-1
d_gene: TRBD2
abundance: .
CDR3aa: CASILAGGLVNEQFF
CDR3nt: TGTGCCAGCATCCTAGCGGGGGGGCTAGTAAATGAGCAGTTCTTC

len: 15
j_gene: TRBJ2-5
v_gene: TRBV12-3/TRBV12-4
d_gene: .
abundance: many
CDR3aa: CASSSPRWLEETQYF
CDR3nt: TGTGCCAGCAGTTCCCCGAGGTGGTTGGAAGAGACCCAGTACTTC

len: 15
j_gene: TRBJ2-1
v_gene: TRBV4-1
d_gene: .
abundance: few
CDR3aa: CASSFHSRPNNEQFF
CDR3nt: TGCGCCAGCAGCTTTCACTCCCGACCAAACAATGAGCAGTTCTTC

len: 16
j_gene: TRBJ2-3
v_gene: TRBV4-3
d_gene: .
abundance: few
CDR3aa: CASSQDLRGRTDTQYF
CDR3nt: TGCGCCAGCAGCCAAGACTTACGGGGACGGACAGATACGCAGTATTTT

len: 16
j_gene: TRBJ2-1
v_gene: TRBV24-1
d_gene: TRBD2
abundance: few
CDR3aa: CATSEPSGGAWNEQFF
CDR3nt: TGTGCCACCAGTGAGCCAAGCGGGGGGGCATGGAATGAGCAGTTCTTC

len: 14
j_gene: TRBJ2-7
v_gene: TRBV7-2
d_gene: .
abundance: .
CDR3aa: CASSHSGAPYEQYF
CDR3nt: TGTGCCAGCAGCCATTCCGGGGCCCCCTACGAGCAGTACTTC

len: 13
j_gene: TRBJ2-7
v_gene: TRBV12-3/TRBV12-4
d_gene: .
abundance: many
CDR3aa: CASRGPSSYEQYF
CDR3nt: TGTGCCAGCAGGGGGCCTAGCTCCTACGAGCAGTACTTC

len: 14
j_gene: TRBJ2-1
v_gene: TRBV27
d_gene: TRBD2
abundance: once
CDR3aa: CASTWGGSYNEQFF
CDR3nt: TGTGCCAGCACCTGGGGAGGGTCCTACAATGAGCAGTTCTTC

len: 15
j_gene: TRBJ2-7
v_gene: TRBV20-1
d_gene: TRBD1
abundance: few
CDR3aa: CSAYQGGQGHYEQYF
CDR3nt: TGCAGTGCATACCAAGGGGGACAGGGGCACTACGAGCAGTACTTC

len: 15
j_gene: TRBJ1-4
v_gene: TRBV10-2
d_gene: .
abundance: .
CDR3aa: CASSEMRQFNEKLFF
CDR3nt: TGCGCCAGCAGTGAGATGAGACAGTTTAATGAAAAACTGTTTTTT

len: 15
j_gene: TRBJ2-4
v_gene: TRBV20-1
d_gene: .
abundance: few
CDR3aa: CSARQQGVTKNIQYF
CDR3nt: TGCAGTGCTAGACAACAGGGTGTGACCAAAAACATTCAGTACTTC

len: 15
j_gene: TRBJ2-5
v_gene: TRBV10-3
d_gene: TRBD1
abundance: few
CDR3aa: CAISAGQGGVETQYF
CDR3nt: TGTGCCATCAGTGCGGGACAGGGAGGAGTAGAGACCCAGTACTTC

len: 14
j_gene: TRBJ1-5
v_gene: TRBV6-1
d_gene: .
abundance: .
CDR3aa: CASSGVYSNQPQHF
CDR3nt: TGTGCCAGCAGTGGAGTTTATAGCAATCAGCCCCAGCATTTT

len: 13
j_gene: TRBJ2-1
v_gene: TRBV6-2/TRBV6-3
d_gene: .
abundance: .
CDR3aa: CASSYSLHNEQFF
CDR3nt: TGTGCCAGCAGTTACTCGCTACACAATGAGCAGTTCTTC

len: 14
j_gene: TRBJ2-5
v_gene: TRBV12-3/TRBV12-4
d_gene: .
abundance: many
CDR3aa: CASSLGVPSETQYF
CDR3nt: TGTGCCAGCAGTTTGGGGGTCCCGTCGGAGACCCAGTACTTC

len: 15
j_gene: TRBJ2-7
v_gene: TRBV4-3
d_gene: TRBD1
abundance: few
CDR3aa: CASSQVGQGPYEQYF
CDR3nt: TGCGCCAGCAGCCAAGTGGGACAGGGACCCTACGAGCAGTACTTC

len: 16
j_gene: TRBJ2-1
v_gene: TRBV11-3
d_gene: TRBD1
abundance: .
CDR3aa: CASSFVPGQGYNEQFF
CDR3nt: TGTGCCAGCAGCTTTGTTCCGGGACAGGGCTACAATGAGCAGTTCTTC

len: 14
j_gene: TRBJ2-1
v_gene: TRBV5-1
d_gene: .
abundance: .
CDR3aa: CASSLSLSQNEQFF
CDR3nt: TGCGCCAGCAGCTTGTCCCTTAGTCAAAATGAGCAGTTCTTC